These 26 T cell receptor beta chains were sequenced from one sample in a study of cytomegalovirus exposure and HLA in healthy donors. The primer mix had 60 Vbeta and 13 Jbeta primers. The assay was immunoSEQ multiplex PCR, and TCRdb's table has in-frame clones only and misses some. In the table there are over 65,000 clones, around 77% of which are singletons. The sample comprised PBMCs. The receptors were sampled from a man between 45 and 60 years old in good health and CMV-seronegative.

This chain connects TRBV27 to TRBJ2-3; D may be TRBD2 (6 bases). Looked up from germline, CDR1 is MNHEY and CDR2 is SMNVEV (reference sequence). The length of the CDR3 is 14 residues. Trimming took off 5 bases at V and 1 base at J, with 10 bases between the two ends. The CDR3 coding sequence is TGTGCCAGCAGTGGGGGGAATGGCACAGATACGCAGTATTTT. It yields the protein CASSGGNGTDTQYF.

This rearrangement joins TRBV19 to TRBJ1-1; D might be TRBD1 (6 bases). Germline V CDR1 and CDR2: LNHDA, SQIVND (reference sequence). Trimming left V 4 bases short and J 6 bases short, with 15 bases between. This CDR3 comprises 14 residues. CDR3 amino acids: CASSTTGSMAEAFF. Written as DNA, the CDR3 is TGTGCCAGTAGTACTACAGGGAGTATGGCTGAAGCTTTCTTT.

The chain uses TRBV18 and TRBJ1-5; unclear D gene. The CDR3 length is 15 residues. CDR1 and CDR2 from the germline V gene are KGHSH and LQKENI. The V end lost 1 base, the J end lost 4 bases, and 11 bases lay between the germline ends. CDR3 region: CASSPRSGLNQPQHF. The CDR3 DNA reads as TGTGCCAGCTCACCACGGTCCGGACTAAATCAGCCCCAGCATTTT.

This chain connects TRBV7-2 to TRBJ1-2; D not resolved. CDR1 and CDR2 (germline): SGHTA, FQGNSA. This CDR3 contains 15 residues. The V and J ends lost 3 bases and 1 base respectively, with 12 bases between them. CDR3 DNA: TGTGCCAGCAGCTTGGTGGTGGTCGGTAACTATGGCTACACCTTC. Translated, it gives CASSLVVVGNYGYTF.

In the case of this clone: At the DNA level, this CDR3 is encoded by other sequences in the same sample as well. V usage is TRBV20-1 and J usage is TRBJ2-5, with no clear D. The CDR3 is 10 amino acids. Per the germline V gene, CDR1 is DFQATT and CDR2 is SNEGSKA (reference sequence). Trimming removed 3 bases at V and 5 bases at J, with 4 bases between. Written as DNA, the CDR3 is TGCAGTGCTAGGCGGGAGACCCAGTACTTC. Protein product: CSARRETQYF.

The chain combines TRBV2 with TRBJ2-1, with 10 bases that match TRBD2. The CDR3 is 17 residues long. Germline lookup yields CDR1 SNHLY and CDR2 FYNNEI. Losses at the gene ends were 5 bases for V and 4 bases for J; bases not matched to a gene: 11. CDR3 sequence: CASSIRASGGDYNEQFF. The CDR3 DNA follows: TGTGCCAGCAGTATTCGGGCTAGCGGGGGAGATTACAATGAGCAGTTCTTC. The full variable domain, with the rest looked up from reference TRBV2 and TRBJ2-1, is EPEVTQTPSHQVTQMGQEVILRCVPISNHLYFYWYRQILGQKVEFLVSFYNNEISEKSEIFDDQFSVERPDGSNFTLKIRSTKLEDSAMYFCASSIRASGGDYNEQFFGPGTRLTVL.

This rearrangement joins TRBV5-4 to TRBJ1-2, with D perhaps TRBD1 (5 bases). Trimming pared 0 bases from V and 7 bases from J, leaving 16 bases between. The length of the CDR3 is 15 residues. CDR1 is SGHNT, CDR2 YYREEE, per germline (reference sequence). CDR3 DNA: TGTGCCAGCAGCTTGGCCCTGACAGCCGTCCGTGGCTACACCTTC. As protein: CASSLALTAVRGYTF.

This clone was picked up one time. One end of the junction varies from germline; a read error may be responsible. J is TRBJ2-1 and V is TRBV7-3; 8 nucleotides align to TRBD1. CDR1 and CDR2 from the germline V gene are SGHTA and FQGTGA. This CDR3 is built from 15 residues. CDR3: CVSRYTGGSGNEQFF. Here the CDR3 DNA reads TGTGTCAGCAGGTACACAGGGGGTTCTGGCAATGAGCAGTTCTTC.

In nucleotides, the CDR3 is TGTGCCAGCTCCCCCTCCGCGGGACTGTACGAGCAGTACTTC. Protein: CASSPSAGLYEQYF. This chain connects TRBV18 to TRBJ2-7, with D maybe TRBD2 (6 bases). Trimming shortened V by 6 bases and J by 4 bases, and 16 bases separated the two germline ends. Germline V gene data show CDR1 as KGHSH and CDR2 as LQKENI. The CDR3 spans 14 residues.

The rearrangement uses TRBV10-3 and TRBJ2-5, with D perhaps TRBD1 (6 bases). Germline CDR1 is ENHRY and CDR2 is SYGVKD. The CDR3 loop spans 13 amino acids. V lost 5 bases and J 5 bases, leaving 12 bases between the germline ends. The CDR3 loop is CAISPGVGETQYF. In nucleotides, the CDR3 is TGTGCCATCAGTCCAGGGGTCGGGGAGACCCAGTACTTC.

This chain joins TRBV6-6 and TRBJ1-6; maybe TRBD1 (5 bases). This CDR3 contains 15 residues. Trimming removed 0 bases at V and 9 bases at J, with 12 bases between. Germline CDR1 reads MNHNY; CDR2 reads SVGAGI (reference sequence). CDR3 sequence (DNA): TGTGCCAGCAGTTACTCGATAGGGGATGGTTCACCCCTCCACTTT. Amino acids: CASSYSIGDGSPLHF.

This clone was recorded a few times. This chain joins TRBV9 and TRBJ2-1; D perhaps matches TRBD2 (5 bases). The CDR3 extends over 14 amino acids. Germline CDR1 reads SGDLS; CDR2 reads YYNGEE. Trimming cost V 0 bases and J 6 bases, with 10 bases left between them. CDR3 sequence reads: CASSVGGSSNEQFF. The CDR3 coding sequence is TGTGCCAGCAGCGTAGGAGGGTCATCCAATGAGCAGTTCTTC. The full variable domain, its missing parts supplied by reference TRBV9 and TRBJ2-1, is DSGVTQTPKHLITATGQRVTLRCSPRSGDLSVYWYQQSLDQGLQFLIQYYNGEERAKGNILERFSAQQFPDLHSELNLSSLELGDSALYFCASSVGGSSNEQFFGPGTRLTVL.

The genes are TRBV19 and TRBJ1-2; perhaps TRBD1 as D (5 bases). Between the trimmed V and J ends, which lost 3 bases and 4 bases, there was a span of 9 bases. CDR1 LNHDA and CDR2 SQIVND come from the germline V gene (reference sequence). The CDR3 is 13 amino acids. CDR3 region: CASSMGTGYGYTF. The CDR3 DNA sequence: TGTGCCAGTAGTATGGGAACAGGCTATGGCTACACCTTC.

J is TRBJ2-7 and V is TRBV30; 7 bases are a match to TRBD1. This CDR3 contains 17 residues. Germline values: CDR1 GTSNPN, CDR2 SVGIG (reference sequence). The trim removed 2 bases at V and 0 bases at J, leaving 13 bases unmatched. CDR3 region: CAWSHLTGSRSSYEQYF. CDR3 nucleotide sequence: TGTGCCTGGAGTCATTTGACAGGGTCTAGGAGCTCCTACGAGCAGTACTTC.

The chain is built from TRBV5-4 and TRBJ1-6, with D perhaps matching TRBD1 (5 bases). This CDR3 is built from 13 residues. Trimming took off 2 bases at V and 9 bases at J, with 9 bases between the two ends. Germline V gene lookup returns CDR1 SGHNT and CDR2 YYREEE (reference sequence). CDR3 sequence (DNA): TGTGCCAGCAGCTTTGACAGTGGTTCACCCCTCCACTTT. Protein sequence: CASSFDSGSPLHF.

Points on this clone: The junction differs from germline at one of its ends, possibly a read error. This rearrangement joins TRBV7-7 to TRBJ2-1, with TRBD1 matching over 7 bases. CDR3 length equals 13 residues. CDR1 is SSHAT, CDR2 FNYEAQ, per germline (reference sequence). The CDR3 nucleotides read TGTGCTAGCAGCTTAGGGACAGCCAATGAGCAGTTCTTC. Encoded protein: CASSLGTANEQFF.

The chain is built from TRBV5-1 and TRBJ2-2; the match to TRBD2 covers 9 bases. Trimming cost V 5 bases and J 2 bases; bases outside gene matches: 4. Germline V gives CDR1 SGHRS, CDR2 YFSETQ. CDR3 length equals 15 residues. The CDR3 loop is CASSLAGANTGELFF. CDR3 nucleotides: TGCGCCAGCAGTTTAGCGGGGGCCAACACCGGGGAGCTGTTTTTT.

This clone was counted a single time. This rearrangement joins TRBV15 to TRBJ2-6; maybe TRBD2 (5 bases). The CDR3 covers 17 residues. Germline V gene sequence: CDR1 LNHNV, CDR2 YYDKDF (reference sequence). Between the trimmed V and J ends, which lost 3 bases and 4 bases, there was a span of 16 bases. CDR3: CATSSIFEGAGANVLTF. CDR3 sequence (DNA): TGTGCCACCAGCAGTATCTTCGAGGGTGCGGGGGCCAACGTCCTGACTTTC.

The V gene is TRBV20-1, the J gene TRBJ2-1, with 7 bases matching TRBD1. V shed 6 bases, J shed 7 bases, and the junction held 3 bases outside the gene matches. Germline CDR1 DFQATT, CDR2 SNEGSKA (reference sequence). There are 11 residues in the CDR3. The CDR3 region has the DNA TGCAGTGCAGGGGGCCGAAATGAGCAGTTCTTC. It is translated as CSAGGRNEQFF.

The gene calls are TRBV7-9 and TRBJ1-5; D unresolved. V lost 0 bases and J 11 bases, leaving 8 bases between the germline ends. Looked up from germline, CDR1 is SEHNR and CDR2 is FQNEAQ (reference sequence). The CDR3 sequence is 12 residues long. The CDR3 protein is CASSLAEGSQHF. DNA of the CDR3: TGTGCCAGCAGCTTAGCCGAGGGATCCCAGCATTTT.

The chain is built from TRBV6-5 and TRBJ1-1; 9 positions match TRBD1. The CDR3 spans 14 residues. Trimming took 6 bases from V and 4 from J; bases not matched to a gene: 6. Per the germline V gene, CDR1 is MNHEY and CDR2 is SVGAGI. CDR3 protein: CASSYRGPGTEAFF. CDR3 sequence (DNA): TGTGCCAGCAGCTACAGGGGGCCGGGCACTGAAGCTTTCTTT.

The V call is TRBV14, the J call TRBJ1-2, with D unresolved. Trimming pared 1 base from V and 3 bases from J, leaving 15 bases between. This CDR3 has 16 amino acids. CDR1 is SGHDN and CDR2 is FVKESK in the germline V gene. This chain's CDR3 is CASSQGLGRSDYGYTF. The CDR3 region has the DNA TGTGCCAGCAGCCAAGGTCTGGGCAGGTCAGACTATGGCTACACCTTC.

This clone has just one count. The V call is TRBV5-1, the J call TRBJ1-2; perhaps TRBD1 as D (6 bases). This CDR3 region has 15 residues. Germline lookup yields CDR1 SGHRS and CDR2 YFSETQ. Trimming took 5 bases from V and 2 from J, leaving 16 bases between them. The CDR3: CASRSVQGWNYGYTF. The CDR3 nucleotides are TGCGCCAGCAGGTCCGTACAGGGATGGAACTATGGCTACACCTTC.

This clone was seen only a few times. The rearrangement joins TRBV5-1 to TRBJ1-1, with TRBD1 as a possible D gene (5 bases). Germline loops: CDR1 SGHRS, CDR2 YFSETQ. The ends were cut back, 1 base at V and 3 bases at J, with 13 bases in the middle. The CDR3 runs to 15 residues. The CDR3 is CASSLWSGGDTEAFF. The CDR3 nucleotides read TGCGCCAGCAGCTTGTGGTCCGGGGGGGACACTGAAGCTTTCTTT.

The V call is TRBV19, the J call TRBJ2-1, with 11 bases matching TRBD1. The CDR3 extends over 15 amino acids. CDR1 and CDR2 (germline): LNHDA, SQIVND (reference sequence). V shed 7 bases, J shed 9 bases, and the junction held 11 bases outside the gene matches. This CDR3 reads CASNSGTGGIGEQFF. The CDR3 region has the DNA TGTGCCAGTAATTCCGGGACAGGGGGGATTGGTGAGCAGTTCTTC.

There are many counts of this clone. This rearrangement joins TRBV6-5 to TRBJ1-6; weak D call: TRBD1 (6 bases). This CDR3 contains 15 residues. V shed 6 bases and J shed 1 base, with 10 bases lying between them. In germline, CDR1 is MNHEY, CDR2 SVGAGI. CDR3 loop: CASRLQGSYNSPLHF. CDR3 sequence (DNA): TGTGCCAGCAGACTACAGGGTTCCTATAATTCACCCCTCCACTTT.